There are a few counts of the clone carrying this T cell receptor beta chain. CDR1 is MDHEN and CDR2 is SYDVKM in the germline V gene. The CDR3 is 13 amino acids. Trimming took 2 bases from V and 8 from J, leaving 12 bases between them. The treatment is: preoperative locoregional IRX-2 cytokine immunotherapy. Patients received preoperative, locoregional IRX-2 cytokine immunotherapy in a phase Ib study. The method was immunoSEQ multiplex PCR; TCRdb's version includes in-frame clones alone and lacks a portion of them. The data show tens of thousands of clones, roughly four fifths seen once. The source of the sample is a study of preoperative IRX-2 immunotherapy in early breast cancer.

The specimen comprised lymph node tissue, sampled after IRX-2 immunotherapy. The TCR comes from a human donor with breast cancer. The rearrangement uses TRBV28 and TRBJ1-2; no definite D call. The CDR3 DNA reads TGTGCCAGCAGTTTAAGCTCTGCGGTCGGCTACACCTTC. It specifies CASSLSSAVGYTF.